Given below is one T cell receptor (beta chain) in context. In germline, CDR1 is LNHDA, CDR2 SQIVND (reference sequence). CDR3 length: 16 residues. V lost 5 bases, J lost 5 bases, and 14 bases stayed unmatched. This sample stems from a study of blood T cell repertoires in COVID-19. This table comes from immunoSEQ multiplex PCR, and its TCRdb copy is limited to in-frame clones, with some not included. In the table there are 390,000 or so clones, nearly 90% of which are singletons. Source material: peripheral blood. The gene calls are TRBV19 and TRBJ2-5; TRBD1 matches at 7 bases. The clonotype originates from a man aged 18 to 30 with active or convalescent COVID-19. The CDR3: CASSDRVWGVRETQYF. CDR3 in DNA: TGTGCCAGTAGTGACAGGGTTTGGGGAGTTCGGGAGACCCAGTACTTC.